A selection of T cell receptor beta chains follows, all from one sample in a study of T-cell reconstitution after alpha-beta-depleted transplantation in children. MiXCR, applied by TCRdb to the PCR reads, yields one record per CDR3 protein. The profile shows about 640,000 distinct CDR3 sequences, approximately 12% of them singletons. The sample in question was PBMCs, mostly from graft donor cells, obtained 360 days after TCRalphabeta/CD19-depleted stem cell transplant. The source is a male patient younger than 18 who had a stem cell transplant for acute myeloid leukemia, so the T cells may come from the graft donor. Each CDR3 is given without its conserved first and last residue. Fields, in order: CDR3 length, V gene, CDR3 protein.

12 TRBV20-1 SAEDREKVTGYT
12 TRBV4-3 ASSQERGGGCQY
13 TRBV6-1 ASAFSSGMGYEQF
11 TRBV20-1 TSGDRLVGEQF
10 TRBV7-2 ASSFPGVGQY
13 TRBV9 ASSVDGVAKNIQY
15 TRBV30 AWSPRLAGGEGNEQF
12 TRBV4-2 ASSQGGNSLGQY
14 TRBV20-1 SARDYGGLAKNIQY
11 TRBV24-1 ATDSSGDREQF
18 TRBV10-3 AISEFGGTSGRAQYNEQF
13 TRBV12-3/TRBV12-4 ASSLPTSGYNEQF
17 TRBV11-2 ASSLLGGVLSGRLETQY
14 TRBV29-1 SVEGTGNSSYNEQF
15 TRBV5-1 ASSSSYSGFSYNEQF
14 TRBV7-6 ASSPPHFWAYNEQF
11 TRBV29-1 SVPGRSTYEQY
15 TRBV4-2 ASSRTGGAGGANVLT
13 TRBV7-2 ASSPIAGVPGELF
13 TRBV5-1 ACSSPGQGIREQY
14 TRBV28 ASSLLLAGETDTQY
11 TRBV29-1 SVVGGFTYEQY
11 TRBV7-9 ASSLGGPYQAF
15 TRBV7-2 ASKMSALSGEGYEQY
8 TRBV30 AWILTEAF
12 TRBV7-9 ASSYRDSYNEQF
13 TRBV29-1 SVLLDGPFNYGYT
13 TRBV29-1 SVEDTGIRTDTQY
12 TRBV28 ASSPQNLQETQY
12 TRBV20-1 SARLTGGQETQY
12 TRBV2 ASSDVRGKNIQY
13 TRBV6-5 ASSSPEGSIHEQY
12 TRBV29-1 SVEESQGLSEQF
13 TRBV5-1 ASSLRRDRLHEQY
11 TRBV9 ASSVSGGNEQF